A single sample is the source of the 4 T cell receptor beta chains below, sequenced in a study of cytomegalovirus exposure and HLA in healthy donors. Vbeta (60) and Jbeta (13) primers were used in the PCR. Repertoires were generated with immunoSEQ multiplex PCR, while TCRdb's copy carries only in-frame clones and drops some. The sample has tens of thousands of clones, and its top ten clones hold approximately 13%. The specimen was PBMCs. All receptors come from a young man in good health and CMV-seropositive.

The chain recombines TRBV27 with TRBJ2-6; weak D call: TRBD1 (6 bases). CDR3 size: 17 residues. Germline loops: CDR1 MNHEY, CDR2 SMNVEV (reference sequence). Trimming removed 2 bases at V and 0 bases at J, with 11 bases between. CDR3 sequence (DNA): TGTGCCAGCAGTTTAGGGACAACCGACTCTGGGGCCAACGTCCTGACTTTC. Amino acid sequence: CASSLGTTDSGANVLTF.

The chain links TRBV5-8 to TRBJ1-3, with D hard to call. The germline V and J ends were trimmed by 3 bases and 4 bases, with 8 bases remaining between them. CDR1 and CDR2 from the germline V gene are SGHTS and YDEGEE. CDR3 length: 13 amino acids. CDR3 DNA sequence: TGTGCCAGCAGCTCGAGGGCCGGAAACACCATATATTTT. It yields the protein CASSSRAGNTIYF.

This chain links TRBV6-5 with TRBJ1-1; a possible D gene is TRBD1 (6 bases). Between the trimmed V and J ends, which lost 5 bases and 8 bases, there was a span of 15 bases. The CDR3 totals 13 residues. Germline loops: CDR1 MNHEY, CDR2 SVGAGI. CDR3 sequence: CASSVVQGGEAFF. In DNA form, the CDR3 reads TGTGCCAGCAGTGTGGTACAGGGAGGGGAAGCTTTCTTT.

This clone is classed as medium-sized (0.01 to 0.1%) by frequency. The gene calls are TRBV6-5 and TRBJ1-2; D perhaps matches TRBD1 (6 bases). CDR1 and CDR2 from the germline V gene are MNHEY and SVGAGI. This CDR3 contains 13 residues. Trimming took 6 bases from V and 3 from J, leaving 11 bases between them. For the CDR3, the DNA is TGTGCCAGCAGCCACAGGGAAGACTATGGCTACACCTTC. As protein: CASSHREDYGYTF.